The source of this T cell receptor beta chain is a study of blood T cell repertoires in COVID-19. About the study: The United States, Italy and Spain supplied acute and convalescent COVID-19 samples.

Authors' data handling: Scientists estimated how many nucleated cells there were by amplifying reference gene primers. Here immunoSEQ multiplex PCR was the method, and the copy in TCRdb shows in-frame clones only, minus some. V and J calls and clone size are given by that table; D and trimming were obtained from the DNA. The data contain over 200,000 clones, around 81% of them singletons. This CDR3 is 14 amino acids long. V shed 4 bases and J shed 2 bases, with 9 bases lying between them. CDR1 SGHTA and CDR2 FQGNSA come from the germline V gene. With respect to this clone: Other DNA sequences in the same sample also yield this CDR3.

Participant ages covered roughly 18 to 89 years across around 22 US areas. The sequence was obtained from a woman between 50 and 59 years old with acute COVID-19. The sample taken for sequencing was PBMCs or T cells enriched from blood (not recorded which). The chain employs TRBV7-2 and TRBJ1-5; tentatively, D is TRBD1 (6 bases). This chain's CDR3 is CASSYSGGNQPQHF. The CDR3 coding sequence is TGTGCCAGCAGCTATTCAGGGGGCAATCAGCCCCAGCATTTT.